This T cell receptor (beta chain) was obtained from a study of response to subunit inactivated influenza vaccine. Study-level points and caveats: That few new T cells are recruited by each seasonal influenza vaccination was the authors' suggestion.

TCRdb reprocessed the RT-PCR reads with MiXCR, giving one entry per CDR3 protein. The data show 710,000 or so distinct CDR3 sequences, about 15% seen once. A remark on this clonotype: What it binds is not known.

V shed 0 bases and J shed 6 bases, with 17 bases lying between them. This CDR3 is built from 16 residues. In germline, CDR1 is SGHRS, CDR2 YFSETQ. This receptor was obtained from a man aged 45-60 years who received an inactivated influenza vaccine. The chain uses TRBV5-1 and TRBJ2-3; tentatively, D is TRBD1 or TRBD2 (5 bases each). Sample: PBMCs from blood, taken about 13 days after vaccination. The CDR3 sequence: CASSLGGSSVSDTQYF. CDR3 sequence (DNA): TGCGCCAGCAGCTTGGGGGGGTCGTCGGTATCGGATACGCAGTATTTT.